This T cell receptor beta chain came from a study of blood T cell repertoires in COVID-19. Looking at the study overall: Samples of COVID-19 (acute and convalescent) were obtained from the United States, Italy and Spain.

Germline CDR1 is SGHTA and CDR2 is FQGNSA. The CDR3 is 14 amino acids. V gave up 5 bases and J gave up 1 base, with 11 bases separating them. Libraries were prepared by immunoSEQ multiplex PCR; TCRdb keeps only in-frame clonotypes and omits some of them. The sample yields 150,000 to 200,000 clones, 85% to 90% seen once. The receptor's source is a woman aged 70-85 years with COVID-19, enrolled during active disease. Sequenced sample: peripheral blood. The V and J genes are TRBV7-2 and TRBJ1-2; maybe TRBD1 (6 bases). The CDR3: CASSPNRDNYGYTF. In nucleotides, the CDR3 is TGTGCCAGCAGCCCCAACAGGGATAACTATGGCTACACCTTC.